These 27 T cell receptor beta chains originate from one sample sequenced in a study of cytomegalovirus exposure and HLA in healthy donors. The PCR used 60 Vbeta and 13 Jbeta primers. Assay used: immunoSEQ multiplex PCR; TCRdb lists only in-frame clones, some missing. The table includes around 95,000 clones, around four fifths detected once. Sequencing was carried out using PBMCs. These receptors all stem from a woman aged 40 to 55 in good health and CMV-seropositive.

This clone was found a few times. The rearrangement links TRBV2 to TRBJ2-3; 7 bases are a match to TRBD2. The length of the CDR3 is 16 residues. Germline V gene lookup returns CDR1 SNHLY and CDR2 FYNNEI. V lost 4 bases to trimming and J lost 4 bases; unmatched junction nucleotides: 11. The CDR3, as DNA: TGTGCCAGCAGTGGGCCTTCGAGCGGGATGTCAGATACGCAGTATTTT. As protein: CASSGPSSGMSDTQYF.

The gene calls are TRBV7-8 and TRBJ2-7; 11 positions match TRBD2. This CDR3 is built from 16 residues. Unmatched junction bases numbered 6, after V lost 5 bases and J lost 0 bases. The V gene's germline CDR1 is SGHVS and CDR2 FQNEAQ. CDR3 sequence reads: CASSQGTSGSSYEQYF. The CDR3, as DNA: TGTGCCAGCAGCCAAGGCACTAGCGGGAGCTCCTACGAGCAGTACTTC.

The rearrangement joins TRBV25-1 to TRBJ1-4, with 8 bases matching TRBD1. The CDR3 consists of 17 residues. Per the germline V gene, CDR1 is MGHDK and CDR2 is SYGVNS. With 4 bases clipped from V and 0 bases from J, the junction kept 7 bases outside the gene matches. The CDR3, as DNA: TGTGCCAGCAGTGGCGACAGGGGCTTTGCAACTAATGAAAAACTGTTTTTT. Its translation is CASSGDRGFATNEKLFF.

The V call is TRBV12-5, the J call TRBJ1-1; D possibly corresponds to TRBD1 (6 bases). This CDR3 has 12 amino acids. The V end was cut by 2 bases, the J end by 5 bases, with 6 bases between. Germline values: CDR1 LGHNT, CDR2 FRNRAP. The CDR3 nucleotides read TGTGCTAGTGGTTTGCAGGGGACTGAAGCTTTCTTT. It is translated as CASGLQGTEAFF.

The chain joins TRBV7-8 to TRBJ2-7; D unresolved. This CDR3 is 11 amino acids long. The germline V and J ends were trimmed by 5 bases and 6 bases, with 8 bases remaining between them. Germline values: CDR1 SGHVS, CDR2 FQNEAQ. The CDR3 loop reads CASSMTREQYF. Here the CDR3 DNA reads TGTGCCAGCAGCATGACACGCGAGCAGTACTTC.

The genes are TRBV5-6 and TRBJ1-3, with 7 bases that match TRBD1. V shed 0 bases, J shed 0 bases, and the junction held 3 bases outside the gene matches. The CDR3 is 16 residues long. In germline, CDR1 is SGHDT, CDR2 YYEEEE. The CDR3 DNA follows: TGTGCCAGCAGCTTGGACAGGGGTCTCTCTGGAAACACCATATATTTT. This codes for CASSLDRGLSGNTIYF.

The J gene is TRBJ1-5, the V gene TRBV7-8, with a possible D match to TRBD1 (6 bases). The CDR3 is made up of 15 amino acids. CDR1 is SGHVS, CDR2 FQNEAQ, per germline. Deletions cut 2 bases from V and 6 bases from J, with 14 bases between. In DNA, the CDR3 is TGTGCCAGCAGCTTAACCTCAGGGGTGAGTCAGCCCCAGCATTTT. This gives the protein CASSLTSGVSQPQHF. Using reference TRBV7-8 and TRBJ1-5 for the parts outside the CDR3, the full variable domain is GAGVSQSPRYKVAKRGQDVALRCDPISGHVSLFWYQQALGQGPEFLTYFQNEAQLDKSGLPSDRFFAERPEGSVSTLKIQRTQQEDSAVYLCASSLTSGVSQPQHFGDGTRLSIL.

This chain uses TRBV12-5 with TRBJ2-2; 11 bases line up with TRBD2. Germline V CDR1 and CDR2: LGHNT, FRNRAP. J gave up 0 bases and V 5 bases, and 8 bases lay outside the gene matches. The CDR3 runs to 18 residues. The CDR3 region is CASGLGLAGLANTGELFF. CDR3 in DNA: TGTGCTAGTGGTCTCGGACTAGCGGGCCTTGCGAACACCGGGGAGCTGTTTTTT.

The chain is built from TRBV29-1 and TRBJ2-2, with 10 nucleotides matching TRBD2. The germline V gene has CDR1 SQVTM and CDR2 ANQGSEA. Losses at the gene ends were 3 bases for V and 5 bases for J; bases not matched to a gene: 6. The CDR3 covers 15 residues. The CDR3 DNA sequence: TGCAGCGTTGAGGCTAGCGGGAGAGATACCGGGGAGCTGTTTTTT. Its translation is CSVEASGRDTGELFF.

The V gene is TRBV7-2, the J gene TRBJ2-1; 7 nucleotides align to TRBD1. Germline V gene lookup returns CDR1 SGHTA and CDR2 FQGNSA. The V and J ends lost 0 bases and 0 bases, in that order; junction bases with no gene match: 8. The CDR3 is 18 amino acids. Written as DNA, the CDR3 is TGTGCCAGCAGCTTAGCGCTTGGGACAGATAGCTCCTACAATGAGCAGTTCTTC. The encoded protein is CASSLALGTDSSYNEQFF.

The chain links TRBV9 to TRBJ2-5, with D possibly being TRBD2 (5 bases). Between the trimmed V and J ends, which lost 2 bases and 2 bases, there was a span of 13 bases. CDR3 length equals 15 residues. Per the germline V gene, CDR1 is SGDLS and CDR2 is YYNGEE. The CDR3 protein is CASSVAPSYQETQYF. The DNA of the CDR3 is TGTGCCAGCAGCGTTGCACCTAGCTATCAAGAGACCCAGTACTTC.

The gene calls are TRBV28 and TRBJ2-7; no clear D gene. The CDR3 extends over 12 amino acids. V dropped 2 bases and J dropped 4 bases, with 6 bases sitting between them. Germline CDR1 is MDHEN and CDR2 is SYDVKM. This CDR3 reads CASSLPYYEQYF. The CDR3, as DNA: TGTGCCAGCAGTTTACCCTATTACGAGCAGTACTTC.

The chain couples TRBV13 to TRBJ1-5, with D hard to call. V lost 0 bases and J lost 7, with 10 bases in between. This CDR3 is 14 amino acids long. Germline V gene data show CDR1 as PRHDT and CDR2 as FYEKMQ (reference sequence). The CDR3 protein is CASSLGVREQPQHF. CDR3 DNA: TGTGCCAGCAGCTTAGGCGTGAGGGAACAGCCCCAGCATTTT.

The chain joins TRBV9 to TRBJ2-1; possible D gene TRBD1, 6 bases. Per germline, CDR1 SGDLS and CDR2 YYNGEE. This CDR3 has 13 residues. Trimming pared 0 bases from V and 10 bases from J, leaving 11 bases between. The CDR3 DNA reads TGTGCCAGCAGCGTAGACCAGGGGTACGAGCAGTTCTTC. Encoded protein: CASSVDQGYEQFF.

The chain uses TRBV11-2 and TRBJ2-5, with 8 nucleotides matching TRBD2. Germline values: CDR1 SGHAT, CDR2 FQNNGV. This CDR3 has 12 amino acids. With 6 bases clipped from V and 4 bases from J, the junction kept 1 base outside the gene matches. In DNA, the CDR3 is TGTGCCAGCAGTACTAGCGGAGAGACCCAGTACTTC. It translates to CASSTSGETQYF.

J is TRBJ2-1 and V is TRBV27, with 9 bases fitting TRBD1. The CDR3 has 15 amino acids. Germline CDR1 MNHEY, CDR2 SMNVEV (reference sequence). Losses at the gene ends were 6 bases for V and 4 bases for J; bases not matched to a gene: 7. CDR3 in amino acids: CASRVGTGSYNEQFF. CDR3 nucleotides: TGTGCCAGCAGAGTCGGGACAGGGTCTTACAATGAGCAGTTCTTC.

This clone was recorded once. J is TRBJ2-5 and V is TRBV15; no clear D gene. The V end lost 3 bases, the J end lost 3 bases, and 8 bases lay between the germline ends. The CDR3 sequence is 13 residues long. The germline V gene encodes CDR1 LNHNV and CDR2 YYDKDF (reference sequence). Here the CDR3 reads CATSREPKETQYF. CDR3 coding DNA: TGTGCCACCAGCAGGGAGCCCAAAGAGACCCAGTACTTC.

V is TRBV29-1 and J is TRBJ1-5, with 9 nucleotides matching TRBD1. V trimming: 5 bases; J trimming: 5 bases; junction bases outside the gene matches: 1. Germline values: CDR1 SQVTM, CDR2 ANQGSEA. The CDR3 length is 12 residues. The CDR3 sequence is CSVRDRDQPQHF. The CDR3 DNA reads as TGCAGCGTTAGGGACAGGGATCAGCCCCAGCATTTT. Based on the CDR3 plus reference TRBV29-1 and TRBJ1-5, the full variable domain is SAVISQKPSRDICQRGTSLTIQCQVDSQVTMMFWYRQQPGQSLTLIATANQGSEATYESGFVIDKFPISRPNLTFSTLTVSNMSPEDSSIYLCSVRDRDQPQHFGDGTRLSIL.

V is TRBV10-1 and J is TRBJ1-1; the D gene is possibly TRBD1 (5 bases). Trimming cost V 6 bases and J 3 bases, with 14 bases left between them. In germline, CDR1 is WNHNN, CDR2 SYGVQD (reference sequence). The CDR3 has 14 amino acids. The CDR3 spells CASSNSDSYTEAFF. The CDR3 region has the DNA TGCGCCAGCAGCAACTCCGACAGCTACACTGAAGCTTTCTTT.

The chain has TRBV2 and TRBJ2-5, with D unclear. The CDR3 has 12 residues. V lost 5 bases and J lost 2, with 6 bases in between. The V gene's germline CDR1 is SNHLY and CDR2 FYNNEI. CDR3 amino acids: CASSIAQETQYF. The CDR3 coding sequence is TGTGCCAGCAGTATTGCGCAAGAGACCCAGTACTTC.

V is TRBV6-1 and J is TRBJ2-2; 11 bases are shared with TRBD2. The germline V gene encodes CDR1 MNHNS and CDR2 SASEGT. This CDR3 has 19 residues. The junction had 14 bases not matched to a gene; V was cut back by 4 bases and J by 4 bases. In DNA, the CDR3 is TGTGCCAGCAGTGCCCGAACCCTAGCGGGAGGAGGGTTCACCGGGGAGCTGTTTTTT. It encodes CASSARTLAGGGFTGELFF.

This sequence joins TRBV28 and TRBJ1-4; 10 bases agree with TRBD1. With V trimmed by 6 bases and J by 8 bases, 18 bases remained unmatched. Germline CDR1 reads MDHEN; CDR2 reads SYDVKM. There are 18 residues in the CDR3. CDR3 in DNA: TGTGCCAGCAGAACCGGGACAGGGGATCAAGGATTGTGGGAAAAACTGTTTTTT. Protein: CASRTGTGDQGLWEKLFF.

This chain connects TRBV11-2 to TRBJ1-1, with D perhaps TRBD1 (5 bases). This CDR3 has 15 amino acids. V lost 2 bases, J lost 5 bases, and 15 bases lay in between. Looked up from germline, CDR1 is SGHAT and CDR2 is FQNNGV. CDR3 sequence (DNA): TGTGCCAGCAGCTTACGGGGGGAGGGTGGGACTGAAGCTTTCTTT. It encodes CASSLRGEGGTEAFF.

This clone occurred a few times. The CDR3 is CAISDPGSYNEQFF. The CDR3 nucleotides are TGTGCCATCAGTGACCCAGGGTCCTACAATGAGCAGTTCTTC. V is TRBV10-3 and J is TRBJ2-1, with D perhaps TRBD1 (5 bases). Looked up from germline, CDR1 is ENHRY and CDR2 is SYGVKD. The V end was cut by 3 bases, the J end by 1 base, with 7 bases between. The CDR3 consists of 14 residues.

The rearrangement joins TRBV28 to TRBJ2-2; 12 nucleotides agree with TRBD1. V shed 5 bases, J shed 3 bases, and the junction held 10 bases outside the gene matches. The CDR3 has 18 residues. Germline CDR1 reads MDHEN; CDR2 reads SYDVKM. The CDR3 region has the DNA TGTGCCAGCAGTCTCTCACCCCGGGACAGGGGGCACACCGGGGAGCTGTTTTTT. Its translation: CASSLSPRDRGHTGELFF.

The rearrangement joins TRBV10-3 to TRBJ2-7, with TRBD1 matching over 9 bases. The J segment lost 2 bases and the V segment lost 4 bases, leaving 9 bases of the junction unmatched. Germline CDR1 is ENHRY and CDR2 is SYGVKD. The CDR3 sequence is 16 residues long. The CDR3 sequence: CAISGSPGQGTYEQYF. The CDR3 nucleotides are TGTGCCATCAGTGGGTCTCCGGGACAGGGAACCTACGAGCAGTACTTC.

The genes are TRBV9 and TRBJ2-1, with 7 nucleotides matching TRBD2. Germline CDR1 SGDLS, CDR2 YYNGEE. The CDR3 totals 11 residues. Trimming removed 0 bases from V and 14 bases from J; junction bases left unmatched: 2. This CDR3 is CASSVEREKFF. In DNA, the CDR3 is TGTGCCAGCAGCGTAGAGCGGGAAAAGTTCTTC.